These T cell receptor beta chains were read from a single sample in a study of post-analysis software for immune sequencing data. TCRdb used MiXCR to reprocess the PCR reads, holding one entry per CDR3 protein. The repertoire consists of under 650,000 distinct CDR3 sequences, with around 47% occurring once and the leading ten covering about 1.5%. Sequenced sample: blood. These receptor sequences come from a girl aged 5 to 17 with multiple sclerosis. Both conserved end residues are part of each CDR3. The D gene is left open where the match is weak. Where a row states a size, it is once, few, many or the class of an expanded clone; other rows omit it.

cdr3_aa: CASPPRRGLWYEQYF
cdr3_nt: TGCGCCAGCCCTCCAAGGAGGGGGCTTTGGTACGAGCAGTACTTC
j_call: TRBJ2-7
d_call: -
v_call: TRBV4-1
clone_size: -

cdr3_aa: CSASTYRMNEQFF
cdr3_nt: TGCAGTGCTAGCACATATAGGATGAATGAGCAGTTCTTC
j_call: TRBJ2-1
d_call: -
v_call: TRBV20-1
clone_size: few

cdr3_aa: CASSQGLAGGNIRYF
cdr3_nt: TGTGCCAGCAGCCAGGGACTAGCGGGAGGAAACATTCGGTACTTC
j_call: TRBJ2-4
d_call: TRBD2
v_call: TRBV6-6
clone_size: once

cdr3_aa: CASRREGWNEQFF
cdr3_nt: TGTGCCAGCCGACGGGAGGGCTGGAATGAGCAGTTCTTC
j_call: TRBJ2-1
d_call: TRBD2
v_call: TRBV6-5
clone_size: -

cdr3_aa: CATERRGGLDTQYF
cdr3_nt: TGTGCCACCGAGAGGCGGGGGGGCCTAGATACGCAGTATTTT
j_call: TRBJ2-3
d_call: TRBD2
v_call: TRBV15
clone_size: -

cdr3_aa: CASSLAALHYNEQFF
cdr3_nt: TGTGCCAGCAGCTTAGCTGCACTGCACTACAATGAGCAGTTCTTC
j_call: TRBJ2-1
d_call: -
v_call: TRBV7-2
clone_size: -

cdr3_aa: CASSELPGLREVNTEAFF
cdr3_nt: TGTGCCAGCAGTGAACTTCCAGGGCTAAGGGAGGTGAACACTGAAGCTTTCTTT
j_call: TRBJ1-1
d_call: -
v_call: TRBV12-3/TRBV12-4
clone_size: few

cdr3_aa: CASTSSWGTYNEQFF
cdr3_nt: TGTGCCAGCACGTCCTCGTGGGGGACCTACAATGAGCAGTTCTTC
j_call: TRBJ2-1
d_call: -
v_call: TRBV7-2
clone_size: few

cdr3_aa: CASSPWTGRETQYF
cdr3_nt: TGTGCCAGCAGTCCATGGACAGGGAGGGAGACCCAGTACTTC
j_call: TRBJ2-5
d_call: TRBD1
v_call: TRBV12-3/TRBV12-4
clone_size: -

cdr3_aa: CASSLDPGTGGEEYF
cdr3_nt: TGCGCCAGCAGCTTGGACCCCGGGACAGGGGGCGAGGAGTACTTC
j_call: TRBJ2-7
d_call: TRBD1
v_call: TRBV5-1
clone_size: -

cdr3_aa: CASSLLGYAYNEQFF
cdr3_nt: TGTGCCAGCAGCTTACTCGGATATGCCTACAATGAGCAGTTCTTC
j_call: TRBJ2-1
d_call: -
v_call: TRBV7-6
clone_size: once

cdr3_aa: CASSVASSYEQYF
cdr3_nt: TGTGCCAGCAGCGTCGCGAGCTCCTACGAGCAGTACTTC
j_call: TRBJ2-7
d_call: -
v_call: TRBV9
clone_size: -

cdr3_aa: CSARREGGRTYEQYF
cdr3_nt: TGCAGTGCTCGAAGGGAGGGCGGGAGAACATACGAGCAGTACTTC
j_call: TRBJ2-7
d_call: TRBD2
v_call: TRBV20-1
clone_size: few

cdr3_aa: CASSRGTGGTYDYTF
cdr3_nt: TGCGCCAGCAGCCGGGGGACAGGGGGAACCTATGACTACACCTTC
j_call: TRBJ1-2
d_call: TRBD1
v_call: TRBV5-1
clone_size: -

cdr3_aa: CSADQRQVDTQYF
cdr3_nt: TGCAGTGCAGACCAAAGACAGGTGGATACGCAGTATTTT
j_call: TRBJ2-3
d_call: -
v_call: TRBV20-1
clone_size: -

cdr3_aa: CSASQSVGAGTEAFF
cdr3_nt: TGCAGTGCTAGCCAATCGGTAGGGGCGGGCACTGAAGCTTTCTTT
j_call: TRBJ1-1
d_call: -
v_call: TRBV20-1
clone_size: -

cdr3_aa: CASSSGTGLEGEQFF
cdr3_nt: TGTGCCAGCAGTTCCGGGACAGGGCTAGAGGGTGAGCAGTTCTTC
j_call: TRBJ2-1
d_call: TRBD1
v_call: TRBV12-3/TRBV12-4
clone_size: -

cdr3_aa: CSVEDTGTGGSEQYF
cdr3_nt: TGCAGCGTTGAAGATACCGGGACAGGGGGCTCCGAGCAGTACTTC
j_call: TRBJ2-7
d_call: TRBD1
v_call: TRBV29-1
clone_size: -

cdr3_aa: CASSAQVQNTEAFF
cdr3_nt: TGTGCCAGCAGTGCCCAGGTACAGAACACTGAAGCTTTCTTT
j_call: TRBJ1-1
d_call: -
v_call: TRBV2
clone_size: -

cdr3_aa: CASRAGWRGSKDTQYF
cdr3_nt: TGCGCCAGCAGGGCCGGTTGGCGGGGGTCCAAAGATACGCAGTATTTT
j_call: TRBJ2-3
d_call: TRBD2
v_call: TRBV4-1
clone_size: -

cdr3_aa: CSAGLDTDQLLYGYTF
cdr3_nt: TGCAGCGCTGGCCTTGACACGGACCAGCTTCTCTATGGCTACACCTTC
j_call: TRBJ1-2
d_call: -
v_call: TRBV29-1
clone_size: -

cdr3_aa: CASSRDINEKLFF
cdr3_nt: TGTGCCAGCAGCCGGGACATCAATGAAAAACTGTTTTTT
j_call: TRBJ1-4
d_call: -
v_call: TRBV4-2
clone_size: -

cdr3_aa: CASSPPGSSYEQYF
cdr3_nt: TGTGCCAGCAGTCCCCCAGGGAGCTCCTACGAGCAGTACTTC
j_call: TRBJ2-7
d_call: -
v_call: TRBV12-3/TRBV12-4
clone_size: -

cdr3_aa: CASSLRQGIQETQYF
cdr3_nt: TGTGCCAGCAGCCTTCGTCAGGGAATCCAAGAGACCCAGTACTTC
j_call: TRBJ2-5
d_call: -
v_call: TRBV9
clone_size: -

cdr3_aa: CSARWLPQETQYF
cdr3_nt: TGCAGTGCTAGATGGCTCCCCCAAGAGACCCAGTACTTC
j_call: TRBJ2-5
d_call: -
v_call: TRBV20-1
clone_size: few

cdr3_aa: CSARDYGTTDNEQFF
cdr3_nt: TGCAGTGCTAGAGATTACGGGACGACTGACAATGAGCAGTTCTTC
j_call: TRBJ2-1
d_call: -
v_call: TRBV20-1
clone_size: -

cdr3_aa: CASSYSMQGVTEAFF
cdr3_nt: TGTGCCAGCAGTTACTCGATGCAGGGGGTCACTGAAGCTTTCTTT
j_call: TRBJ1-1
d_call: TRBD1
v_call: TRBV6-5
clone_size: -

cdr3_aa: CSVYRPMNTEAFF
cdr3_nt: TGCAGCGTTTACAGGCCAATGAACACTGAAGCTTTCTTT
j_call: TRBJ1-1
d_call: -
v_call: TRBV29-1
clone_size: -

cdr3_aa: CASSPWNTGKTGELFF
cdr3_nt: TGCGCCAGCAGCCCGTGGAACACAGGGAAGACCGGGGAGCTGTTTTTT
j_call: TRBJ2-2
d_call: -
v_call: TRBV5-1
clone_size: -

cdr3_aa: CASSPAGAIGEQYF
cdr3_nt: TGCGCCAGCAGCCCTGCGGGGGCGATTGGAGAGCAGTACTTC
j_call: TRBJ2-7
d_call: -
v_call: TRBV5-1
clone_size: -

cdr3_aa: CSAGRARKGGAYEQYF
cdr3_nt: TGCAGTGCCGGCAGAGCTAGAAAAGGGGGGGCCTACGAGCAGTACTTC
j_call: TRBJ2-7
d_call: -
v_call: TRBV20-1
clone_size: -

cdr3_aa: CSAVSGTVYGYTF
cdr3_nt: TGCAGTGCTGTCTCCGGGACAGTATATGGCTACACCTTC
j_call: TRBJ1-2
d_call: TRBD1
v_call: TRBV20-1
clone_size: -

cdr3_aa: CASSYSGYSYEQYF
cdr3_nt: TGTGCCAGCAGTTACTCAGGGTACTCCTACGAGCAGTACTTC
j_call: TRBJ2-7
d_call: -
v_call: TRBV6-5
clone_size: -

cdr3_aa: CASSLGFGKVYEQYF
cdr3_nt: TGTGCCAGCAGCCTCGGGTTTGGTAAGGTCTACGAGCAGTACTTC
j_call: TRBJ2-7
d_call: -
v_call: TRBV12-3/TRBV12-4
clone_size: -

cdr3_aa: CASSSSGRQFGETQYF
cdr3_nt: TGCGCCAGCAGCTCCAGCGGGAGACAATTCGGGGAGACCCAGTACTTC
j_call: TRBJ2-5
d_call: TRBD2
v_call: TRBV10-2
clone_size: -

cdr3_aa: CASSRGPHSNQPQHF
cdr3_nt: TGTGCCAGCAGTCGGGGACCGCATAGCAATCAGCCCCAGCATTTT
j_call: TRBJ1-5
d_call: -
v_call: TRBV6-5
clone_size: few

cdr3_aa: CSVEPGGRDNEQFF
cdr3_nt: TGCAGCGTTGAACCCGGGGGCAGGGACAATGAGCAGTTCTTC
j_call: TRBJ2-1
d_call: -
v_call: TRBV29-1
clone_size: -

cdr3_aa: CSASLNGARYEQYF
cdr3_nt: TGCAGTGCTAGTTTGAACGGGGCCCGTTACGAGCAGTACTTC
j_call: TRBJ2-7
d_call: -
v_call: TRBV20-1
clone_size: -

cdr3_aa: CASNSRGGNTEAFF
cdr3_nt: TGTGCCAGCAACAGCAGGGGGGGAAACACTGAAGCTTTCTTT
j_call: TRBJ1-1
d_call: TRBD1
v_call: TRBV12-3/TRBV12-4
clone_size: -

cdr3_aa: CASSQVTGSSTDTQYF
cdr3_nt: TGTGCCAGCAGCCAAGTTACTGGTTCTAGCACAGATACGCAGTATTTT
j_call: TRBJ2-3
d_call: -
v_call: TRBV4-2
clone_size: -

cdr3_aa: CASSLAGGSYNEQFF
cdr3_nt: TGTGCCAGCAGCTTAGCGGGGGGCTCCTACAATGAGCAGTTCTTC
j_call: TRBJ2-1
d_call: TRBD2
v_call: TRBV11-3
clone_size: many

cdr3_aa: CASSFLSGTDTQYF
cdr3_nt: TGTGCCAGCAGCTTTCTTAGCGGCACAGATACGCAGTATTTT
j_call: TRBJ2-3
d_call: -
v_call: TRBV7-2
clone_size: few

cdr3_aa: CSAAEGNTEAFF
cdr3_nt: TGCAGCGCCGCAGAAGGGAACACTGAAGCTTTCTTT
j_call: TRBJ1-1
d_call: -
v_call: TRBV29-1
clone_size: -

cdr3_aa: CASSVWTGKNIQYF
cdr3_nt: TGCGCCAGCAGCGTCTGGACGGGAAAAAACATTCAGTACTTC
j_call: TRBJ2-4
d_call: -
v_call: TRBV5-1
clone_size: -

cdr3_aa: CASSETSGGAGTQYF
cdr3_nt: TGTGCCAGCAGCGAGACTAGCGGGGGGGCGGGTACGCAGTATTTT
j_call: TRBJ2-3
d_call: TRBD2
v_call: TRBV7-2
clone_size: few

cdr3_aa: CASSLPPEQYF
cdr3_nt: TGTGCCAGCAGTTTACCCCCCGAGCAGTACTTC
j_call: TRBJ2-7
d_call: -
v_call: TRBV12-3/TRBV12-4
clone_size: few

cdr3_aa: CASSPGLADDGEQFF
cdr3_nt: TGTGCCAGCAGCCCGGGACTAGCGGATGACGGTGAGCAGTTCTTC
j_call: TRBJ2-1
d_call: TRBD2
v_call: TRBV3-1
clone_size: few